This T cell receptor (beta chain) was captured by sequencing in a study of shared clonotypes between healthy human individuals. Per germline, CDR1 KGHSH and CDR2 LQKENI. V was pared by 2 bases and J by 3 bases, with 7 bases between. This CDR3 region has 13 residues. Sequencing used immunoSEQ multiplex PCR; TCRdb keeps in-frame clones, though not all of them. The sample holds about 460,000 clones, approximately 80% seen once. Overall study findings and caveats: Limited genetic and exposure-history diversity came from having few donors.

A word on this clone: Its target is unknown.

The TCR comes from a woman between 40 and 55 years old in good health. Some clones in this sample may be carry-over from other donors' samples. The genes are TRBV18 and TRBJ2-5; unclear D gene. Sequences were obtained from PBMCs. CDR3 in DNA: TGTGCCAGCTCACCAAACTTGAAAGAGACCCAGTACTTC. Translated: CASSPNLKETQYF.